This T cell receptor beta chain is from a study of cytomegalovirus exposure and HLA in healthy donors. As for the study in general: Earlier, 200 million or so T cells were analyzed, and around 100 million unique TCR beta sequences were found among them.

CDR3 size: 16 residues. Germline loops: CDR1 SGHRS, CDR2 YFSETQ. The V and J ends lost 3 bases and 4 bases, in that order; junction bases with no gene match: 8. PCR involved 60 Vbeta and 13 Jbeta primers. Profiling relied on immunoSEQ multiplex PCR, and the TCRdb table lists in-frame clones only, not all of them. In the table there are some 150,000 clones, 75% to 90% of which are singletons. The rearrangement uses TRBV5-1 and TRBJ2-3; 10 bases fit TRBD2. This sequence originates from a man aged 25 to 45 in good health and CMV-seronegative. Input material: PBMCs. The CDR3 DNA reads as TGCGCCAGCAGCTATCGAGCGGGAGGGCCCTCAGATACGCAGTATTTT. Protein: CASSYRAGGPSDTQYF.